Sequencing of this T cell receptor beta chain was carried out in a study of Tregs in tolerant kidney transplant recipients. The overall study: A roughly 3-day belatacept mixed lymphocyte reaction, sometimes plus 5-day graft donor restimulation, preceded CD4+CD25+CD127- sorting. Recipient cells were told from donor cells by antibody staining. Study results and limitations: Biological reproducibility was not directly addressed in this study.

Details on this clone: What it recognizes is unknown.

The CDR3 sequence is 17 residues long. The repertoire was sequenced with immunoSEQ multiplex PCR; TCRdb's copy has only in-frame clones and lacks some. Of 16,000 or so clones in the sample, over 50% were seen once. Sequencing used Tregs from blood cultured with allogeneic cells. The receptor comes from a human donor in good health. The chain links TRBV21-1 to TRBJ2-3. TRBV21-1 is a known pseudogene. The CDR3 protein is CASSLRIPDRLGDTQYF. The CDR3 DNA is TGTGCCAGCAGCCTACGCATACCCGACCGGTTGGGAGATACGCAGTATTTT.